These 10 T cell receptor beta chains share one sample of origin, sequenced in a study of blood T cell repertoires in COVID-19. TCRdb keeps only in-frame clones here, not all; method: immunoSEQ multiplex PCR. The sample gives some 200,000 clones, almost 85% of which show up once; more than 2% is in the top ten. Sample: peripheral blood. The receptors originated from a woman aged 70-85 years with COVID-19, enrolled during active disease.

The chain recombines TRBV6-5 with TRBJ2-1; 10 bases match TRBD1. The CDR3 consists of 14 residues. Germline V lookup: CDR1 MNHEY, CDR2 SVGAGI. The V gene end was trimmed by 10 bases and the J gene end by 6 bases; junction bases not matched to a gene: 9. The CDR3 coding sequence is TGTGCCACCGCAGGGACAGGGGAGGGCAATGAGCAGTTCTTC. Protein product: CATAGTGEGNEQFF.

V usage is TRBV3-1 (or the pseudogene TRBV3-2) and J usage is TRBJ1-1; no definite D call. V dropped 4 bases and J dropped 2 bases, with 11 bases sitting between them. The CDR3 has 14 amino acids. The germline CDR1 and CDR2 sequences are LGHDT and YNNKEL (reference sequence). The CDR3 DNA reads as TGTGCCAGCAGCCGACGGGAGTCTAACACTGAAGCTTTCTTT. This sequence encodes CASSRRESNTEAFF.

This CDR3 is CASSSLGGEETQYF. The CDR3 DNA follows: TGTGCCAGCAGCTCCCTGGGAGGGGAAGAGACCCAGTACTTC. The chain couples TRBV5-6 to TRBJ2-5, with 7 nucleotides matching TRBD2. Germline V CDR1 and CDR2: SGHDT, YYEEEE. Unmatched junction bases numbered 5, after V lost 3 bases and J lost 3 bases. The CDR3 extends over 14 amino acids.

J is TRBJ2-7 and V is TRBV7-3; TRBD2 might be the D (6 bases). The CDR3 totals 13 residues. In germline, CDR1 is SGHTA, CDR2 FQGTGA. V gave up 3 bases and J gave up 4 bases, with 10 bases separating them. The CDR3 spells CASSLSGVYEQYF. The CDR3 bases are TGTGCCAGCAGCTTGTCGGGAGTGTACGAGCAGTACTTC.

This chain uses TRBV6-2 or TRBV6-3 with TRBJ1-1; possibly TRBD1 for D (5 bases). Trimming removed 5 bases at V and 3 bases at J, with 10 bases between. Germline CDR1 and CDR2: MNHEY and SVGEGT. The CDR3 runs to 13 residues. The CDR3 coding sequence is TGTGCCAGCAGTCCAGGGTCTCACACTGAAGCTTTCTTT. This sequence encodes CASSPGSHTEAFF.

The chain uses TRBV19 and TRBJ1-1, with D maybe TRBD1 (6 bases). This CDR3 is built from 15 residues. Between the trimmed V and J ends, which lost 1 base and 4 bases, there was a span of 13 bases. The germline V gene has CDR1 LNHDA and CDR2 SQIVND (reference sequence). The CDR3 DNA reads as TGTGCCAGTAGTATAGGTGCAGGGGCGGTCACTGAAGCTTTCTTT. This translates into CASSIGAGAVTEAFF.

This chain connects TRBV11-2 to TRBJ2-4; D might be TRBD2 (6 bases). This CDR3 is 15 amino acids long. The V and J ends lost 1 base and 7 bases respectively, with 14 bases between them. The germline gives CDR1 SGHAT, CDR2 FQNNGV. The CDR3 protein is CASSLGVLGGNIQYF. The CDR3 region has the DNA TGTGCCAGCAGCTTAGGTGTTCTAGGAGGGAACATTCAGTACTTC.

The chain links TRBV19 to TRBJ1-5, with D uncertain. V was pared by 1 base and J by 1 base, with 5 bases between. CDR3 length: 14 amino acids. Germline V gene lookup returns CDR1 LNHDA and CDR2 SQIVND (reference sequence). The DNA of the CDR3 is TGTGCCAGTAGTATAGGAGGGAGCAATCAGCCCCAGCATTTT. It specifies CASSIGGSNQPQHF.

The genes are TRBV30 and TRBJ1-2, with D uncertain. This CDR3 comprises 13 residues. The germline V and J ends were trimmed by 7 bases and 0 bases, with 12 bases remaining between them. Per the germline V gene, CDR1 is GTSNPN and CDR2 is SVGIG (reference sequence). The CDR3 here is CASFRRANYGYTF. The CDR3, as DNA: TGTGCCTCTTTTCGCCGAGCTAACTATGGCTACACCTTC.

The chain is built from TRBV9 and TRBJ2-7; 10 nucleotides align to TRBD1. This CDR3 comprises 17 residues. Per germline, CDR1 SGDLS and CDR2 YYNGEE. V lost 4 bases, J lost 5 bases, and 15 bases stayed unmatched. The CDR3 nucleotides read TGTGCCAGCAGCACCCCGACAGGGGGCGGTTTTGGACACGAGCAGTACTTC. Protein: CASSTPTGGGFGHEQYF.